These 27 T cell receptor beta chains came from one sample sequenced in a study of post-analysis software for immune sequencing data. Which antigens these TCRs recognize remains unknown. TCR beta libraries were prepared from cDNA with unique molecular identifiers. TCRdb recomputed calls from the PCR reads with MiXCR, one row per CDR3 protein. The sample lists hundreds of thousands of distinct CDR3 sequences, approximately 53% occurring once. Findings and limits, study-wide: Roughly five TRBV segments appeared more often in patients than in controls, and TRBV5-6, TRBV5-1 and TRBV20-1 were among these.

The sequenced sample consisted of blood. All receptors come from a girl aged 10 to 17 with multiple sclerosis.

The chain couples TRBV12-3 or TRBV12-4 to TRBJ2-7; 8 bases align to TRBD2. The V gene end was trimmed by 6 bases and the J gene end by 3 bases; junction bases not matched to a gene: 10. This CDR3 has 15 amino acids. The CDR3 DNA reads TGTGCCAGCAGCCGTGTTAGCGGGGCGAACTACGAGCAGTACTTC. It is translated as CASSRVSGANYEQYF.

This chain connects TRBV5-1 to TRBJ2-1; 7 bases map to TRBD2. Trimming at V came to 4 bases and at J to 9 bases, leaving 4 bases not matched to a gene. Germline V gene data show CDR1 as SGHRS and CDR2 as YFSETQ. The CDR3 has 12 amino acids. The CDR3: CASSTSSGEQFF. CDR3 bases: TGCGCCAGCAGCACCTCTAGCGGTGAGCAGTTCTTC.

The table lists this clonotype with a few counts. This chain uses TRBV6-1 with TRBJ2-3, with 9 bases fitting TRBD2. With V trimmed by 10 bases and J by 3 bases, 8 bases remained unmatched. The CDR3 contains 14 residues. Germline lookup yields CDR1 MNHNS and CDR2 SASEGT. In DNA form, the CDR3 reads TGTGCCAACAAAGCGGGAGGAGATACAGATACGCAGTATTTT. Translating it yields CANKAGGDTDTQYF.

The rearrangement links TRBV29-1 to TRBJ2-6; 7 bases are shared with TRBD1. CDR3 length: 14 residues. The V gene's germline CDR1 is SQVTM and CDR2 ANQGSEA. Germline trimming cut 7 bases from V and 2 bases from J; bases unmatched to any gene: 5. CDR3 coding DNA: TGCAGCGACCTCACAGGGGCTGGGGCCAACGTCCTGACTTTC. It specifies CSDLTGAGANVLTF. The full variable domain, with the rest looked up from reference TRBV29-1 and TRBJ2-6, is SAVISQKPSRDICQRGTSLTIQCQVDSQVTMMFWYRQQPGQSLTLIATANQGSEATYESGFVIDKFPISRPNLTFSTLTVSNMSPEDSSIYLCSDLTGAGANVLTFGAGSRLTVL.

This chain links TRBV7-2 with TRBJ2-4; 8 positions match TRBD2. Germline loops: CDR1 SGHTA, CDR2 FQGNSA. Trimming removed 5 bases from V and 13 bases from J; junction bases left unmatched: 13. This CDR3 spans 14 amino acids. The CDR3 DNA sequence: TGTGCCAGCAGCCCGAAGGGTAGCGGGGCCGGGCAGTACTTC. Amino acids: CASSPKGSGAGQYF.

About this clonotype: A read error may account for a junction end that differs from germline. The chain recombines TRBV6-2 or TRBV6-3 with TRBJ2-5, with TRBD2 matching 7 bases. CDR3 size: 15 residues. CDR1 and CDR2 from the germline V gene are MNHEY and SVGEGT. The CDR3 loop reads CASSNSRLAGETQYF. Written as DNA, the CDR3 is TGTGCCAGCAGTAACTCGAGACTAGCTGGTGAGACCCAGTACTTC.

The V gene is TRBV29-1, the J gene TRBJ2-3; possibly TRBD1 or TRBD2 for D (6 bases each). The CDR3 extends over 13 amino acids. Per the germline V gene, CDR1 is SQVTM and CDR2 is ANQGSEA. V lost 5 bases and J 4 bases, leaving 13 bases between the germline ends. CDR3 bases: TGCAGCGTTCGCCGGGGGCAGGCAGATACGCAGTATTTT. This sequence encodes CSVRRGQADTQYF.

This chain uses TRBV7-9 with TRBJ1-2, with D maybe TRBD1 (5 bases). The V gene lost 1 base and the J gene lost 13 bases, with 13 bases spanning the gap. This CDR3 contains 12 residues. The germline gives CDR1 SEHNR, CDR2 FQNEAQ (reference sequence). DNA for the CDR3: TGTGCCAGCAGCTTAGGGGGCACCCCAGGCACCTTC. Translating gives CASSLGGTPGTF.

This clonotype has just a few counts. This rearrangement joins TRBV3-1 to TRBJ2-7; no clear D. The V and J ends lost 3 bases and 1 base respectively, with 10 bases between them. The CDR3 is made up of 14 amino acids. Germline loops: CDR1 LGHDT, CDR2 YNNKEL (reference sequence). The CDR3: CASSHRGPSYEQYF. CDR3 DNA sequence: TGTGCCAGCAGCCACCGCGGACCTTCCTACGAGCAGTACTTC.

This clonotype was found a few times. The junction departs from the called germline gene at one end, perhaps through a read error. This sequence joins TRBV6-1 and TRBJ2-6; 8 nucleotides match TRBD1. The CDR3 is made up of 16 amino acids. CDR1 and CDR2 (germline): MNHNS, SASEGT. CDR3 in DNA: TGTGCCAGCAGGGAAGCAGGGGGCGCTGGGGCCAACGTCCTGACTTTC. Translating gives CASREAGGAGANVLTF.

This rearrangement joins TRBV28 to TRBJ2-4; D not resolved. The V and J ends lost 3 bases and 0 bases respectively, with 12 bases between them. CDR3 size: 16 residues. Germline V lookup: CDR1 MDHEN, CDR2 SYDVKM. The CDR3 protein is CASSLRESLAKNIQYF. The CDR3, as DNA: TGTGCCAGCAGTTTGAGAGAGTCTCTAGCCAAAAACATTCAGTACTTC.

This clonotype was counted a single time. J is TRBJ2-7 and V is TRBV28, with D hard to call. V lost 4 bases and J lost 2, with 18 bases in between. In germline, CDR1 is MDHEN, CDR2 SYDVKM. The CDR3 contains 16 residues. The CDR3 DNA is TGTGCCAGCAGTTCTACCGTCACACCCCGAACCTACGAGCAGTACTTC. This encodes CASSSTVTPRTYEQYF.

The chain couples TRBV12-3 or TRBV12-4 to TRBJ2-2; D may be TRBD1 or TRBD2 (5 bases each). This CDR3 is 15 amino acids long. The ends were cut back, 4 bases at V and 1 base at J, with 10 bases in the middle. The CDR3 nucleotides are TGTGCCAGCAGTTCGGGACCGCTGAACACCGGGGAGCTGTTTTTT. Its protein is CASSSGPLNTGELFF.

CDR3 nucleotide sequence: TGCGCCAGCAGCCAAGGTCGGCTAGCCATCCACCAAGAGACCCAGTACTTC. Protein: CASSQGRLAIHQETQYF. The chain recombines TRBV4-1 with TRBJ2-5; a weak D match, TRBD2 (5 bases). The CDR3 runs 17 residues. Trimming left V 1 base short and J 0 bases short, with 15 bases between. CDR1 and CDR2 (germline): MGHRA, YSYEKL.

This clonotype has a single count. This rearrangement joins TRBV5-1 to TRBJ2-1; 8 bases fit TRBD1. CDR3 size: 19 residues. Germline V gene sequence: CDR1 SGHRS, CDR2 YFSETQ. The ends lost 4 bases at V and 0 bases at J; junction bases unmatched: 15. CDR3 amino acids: CASSPARRGQHSSYNEQFF. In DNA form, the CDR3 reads TGCGCCAGCAGCCCCGCCCGCAGGGGGCAGCATAGCTCCTACAATGAGCAGTTCTTC. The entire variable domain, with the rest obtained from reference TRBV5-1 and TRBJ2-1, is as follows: KAGVTQTPRYLIKTRGQQVTLSCSPISGHRSVSWYQQTPGQGLQFLFEYFSETQRNKGNFPGRFSGRQFSNSRSEMNVSTLELGDSALYLCASSPARRGQHSSYNEQFFGPGTRLTVL.

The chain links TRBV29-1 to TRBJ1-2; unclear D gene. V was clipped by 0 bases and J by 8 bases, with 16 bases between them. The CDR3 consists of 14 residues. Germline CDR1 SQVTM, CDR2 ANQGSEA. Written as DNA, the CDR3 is TGCAGCGTTGAAGATCTTCCCCCCCATGGCGGCTACACCTTC. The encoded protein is CSVEDLPPHGGYTF.

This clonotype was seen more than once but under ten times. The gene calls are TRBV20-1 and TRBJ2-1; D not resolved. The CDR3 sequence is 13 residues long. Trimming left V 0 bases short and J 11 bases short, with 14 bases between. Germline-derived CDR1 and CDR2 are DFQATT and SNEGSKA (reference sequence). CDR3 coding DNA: TGCAGTGCTAGAGATCTCATGGGTAGGAAGCAGTTCTTC. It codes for CSARDLMGRKQFF.

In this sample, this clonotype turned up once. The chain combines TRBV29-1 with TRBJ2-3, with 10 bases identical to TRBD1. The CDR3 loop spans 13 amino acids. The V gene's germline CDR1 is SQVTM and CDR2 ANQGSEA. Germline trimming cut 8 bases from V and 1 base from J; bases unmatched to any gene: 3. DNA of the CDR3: TGCAGCATCGGGACAGGGGGCACAGATACGCAGTATTTT. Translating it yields CSIGTGGTDTQYF.

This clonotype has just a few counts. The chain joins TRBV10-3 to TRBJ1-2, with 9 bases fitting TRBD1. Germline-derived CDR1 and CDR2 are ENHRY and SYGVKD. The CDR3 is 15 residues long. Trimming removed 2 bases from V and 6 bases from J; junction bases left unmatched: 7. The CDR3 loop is CAISERGQGRNGYTF. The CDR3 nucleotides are TGTGCCATCAGTGAGCGGGGACAGGGTCGGAATGGCTACACCTTC.

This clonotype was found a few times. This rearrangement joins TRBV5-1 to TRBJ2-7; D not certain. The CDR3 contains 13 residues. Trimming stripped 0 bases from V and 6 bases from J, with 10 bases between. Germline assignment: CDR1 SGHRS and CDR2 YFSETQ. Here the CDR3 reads CASSLEIPGEQYF. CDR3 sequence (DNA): TGCGCCAGCAGCTTGGAGATTCCGGGCGAGCAGTACTTC.

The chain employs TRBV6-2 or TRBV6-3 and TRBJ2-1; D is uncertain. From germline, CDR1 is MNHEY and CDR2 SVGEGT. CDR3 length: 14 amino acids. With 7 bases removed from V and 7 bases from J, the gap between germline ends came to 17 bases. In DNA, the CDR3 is TGTGCCAGCATTTCCTACGGGCTTAGGAATGAGCAGTTCTTC. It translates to CASISYGLRNEQFF.

CDR3 residues: CASSLSRETQYF. CDR3 nucleotides: TGTGCCAGCAGCCTTAGCCGGGAGACCCAGTACTTC. The J gene is TRBJ2-5, the V gene TRBV11-2; D is unclear. V was trimmed by 5 bases and J by 5 bases, leaving 9 bases between them. Germline CDR1 reads SGHAT; CDR2 reads FQNNGV. The CDR3 contains 12 residues.

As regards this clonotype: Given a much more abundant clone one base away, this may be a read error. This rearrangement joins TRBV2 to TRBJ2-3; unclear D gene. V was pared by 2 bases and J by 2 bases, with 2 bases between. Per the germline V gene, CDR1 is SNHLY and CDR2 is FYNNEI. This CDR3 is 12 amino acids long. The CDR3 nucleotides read TGTGCCAGCAGTGAATACACAGATACGCAGTATTTT. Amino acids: CASSEYTDTQYF.

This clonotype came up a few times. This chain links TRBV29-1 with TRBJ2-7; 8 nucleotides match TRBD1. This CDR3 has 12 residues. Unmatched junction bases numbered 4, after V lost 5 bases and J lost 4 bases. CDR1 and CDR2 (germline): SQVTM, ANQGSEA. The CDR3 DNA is TGCAGCGTTTGGGACAGGAAATACGAGCAGTACTTC. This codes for CSVWDRKYEQYF.

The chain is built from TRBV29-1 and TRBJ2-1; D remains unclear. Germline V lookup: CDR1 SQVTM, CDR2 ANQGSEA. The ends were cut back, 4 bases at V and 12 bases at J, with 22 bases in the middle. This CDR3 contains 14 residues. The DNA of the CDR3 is TGCAGCGTTGCTTTCGGCGCCGCCTGGGATGGGCAGTTCTTC. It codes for CSVAFGAAWDGQFF.

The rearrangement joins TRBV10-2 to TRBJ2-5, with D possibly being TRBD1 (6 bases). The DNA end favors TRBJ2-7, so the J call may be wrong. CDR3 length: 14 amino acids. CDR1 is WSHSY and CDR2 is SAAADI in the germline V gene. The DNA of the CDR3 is TGCGCCAGCAGTGGGGTCCAGGGGAGCTTCGAGCAGTACTTC. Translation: CASSGVQGSFEQYF.

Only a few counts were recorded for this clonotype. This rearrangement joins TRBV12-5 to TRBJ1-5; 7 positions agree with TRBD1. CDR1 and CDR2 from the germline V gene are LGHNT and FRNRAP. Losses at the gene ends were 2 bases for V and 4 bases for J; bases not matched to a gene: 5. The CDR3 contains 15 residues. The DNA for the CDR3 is TGTGCTAGTGGTTTGTCGGCAGGGGGGAATCAGCCCCAGCATTTT. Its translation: CASGLSAGGNQPQHF.